The clone carrying this TCR beta chain was counted only a few times. Antigen: not known. An immunoSEQ assay, version v3.0, was performed at survey level. Sequencing was directed toward about 40,000-55,000 T-cell genomes in each sample. Data came from immunoSEQ multiplex PCR; TCRdb stores just in-frame clones and leaves some out. The sample yields roughly 15,000 clones, about 89% seen once. The entry originates in a study of long-term antiretroviral therapy in people with HIV. Whole-study context: The earliest samples came about a decade before the 2015 immediate-ART recommendation. Points from the study as a whole: HIV repertoires showed narrower CDR3 length ranges than controls. Information on adherence, resistance and therapy changes was unavailable.

Trimming cost V 8 bases and J 8 bases; bases outside gene matches: 9. This CDR3 contains 13 residues. Germline loops: CDR1 MNHNS, CDR2 SASEGT. This chain links TRBV6-1 with TRBJ1-2, with 9 bases lining up with TRBD1. This TCR derives from a woman aged 40 to 50 with HIV. This specimen consisted of unsorted PBMCs, obtained 0.6 years after starting antiretroviral therapy. CDR3 sequence reads: CASGAGTGFGYTF. As DNA, the CDR3 is TGTGCCAGCGGGGCCGGGACAGGGTTCGGCTACACCTTC.